The entry below describes one T cell receptor (beta chain). This clonotype was observed a few times. Its antigen target is currently unknown. Per-base qualities were not stored, and no clone one base away is much larger. PBMCs were isolated by Ficoll-Paque density gradient centrifugation. The V and J ends are trimmed by 0 bases and 8 bases, leaving 17 bases between them. The CDR3 runs 16 residues from the cysteine to the phenylalanine. Of all the DNA, just the CDR3 is kept, 48 bases in frame from base 1. CDR1 and CDR2 are read off the germline V gene as LGHNA and YNFKEQ. The sample comes from a study of T-cell memory formation after mild COVID-19 (dated by TCRdb to about 2021). A note on the overall study: TCR sequence clusters from the two donors were largely donor specific. Two young, previously healthy adult volunteers, one female and one male, were included in the cohort. T-cell clones expanding and contracting after mild COVID-19 in two donors were tracked by longitudinal TCRalpha and TCRbeta repertoire sequencing.

Here is what the overall study found, with its caveats: Contracting CD4+ clones were located mainly in the CM and EM memory subsets, whereas CD8+ clones were found to be enriched in EMRA. The study covered only a couple of mild cases, and larger cohorts including severe cases with pre-infection samples were considered necessary. Some responding clones were detected in pre-infection memory, suggesting pre-existing cross-reactive memory T cells joined the SARS-CoV-2 response. SARS-CoV-2 specificity of the second-wave clones peaking on day 37 was not confirmed. Clones that contracted from day 15 to 85 showed balanced CD4/CD8 phenotypes, whereas a second wave of clones that expanded from day 15 to 37 leaned towards CD4+.

TCRdb lists the instrument as Illumina NovaSeq 6000. Using 5'RACE with constant-segment primers, TCRalpha and TCRbeta cDNA libraries were constructed, with sample barcodes and unique molecular identifiers added in the process. RNA was extracted from every sample with Trizol reagent. The libraries were amplified in two PCR steps, and the second step added a second sample barcode and Illumina TruSeq adapters. Sequencing of libraries was performed on an Illumina NovaSeq with 2 x 150 bp paired-end reads. In the original analysis: Demultiplexing of reads and collapsing into UMI-guided consensus sequences were performed with migec v1.2.7. With mixcr v2.1.11, UMI consensuses were aligned to TRA and TRB V and J templates and assembled into clonotypes. A clonotype was counted as expanded or contracted only if both edgeR and NoisET called the change significant, with noise models trained on biological replicates. For edgeR calls, the thresholds were a false discovery rate-adjusted p below 0.01 and a log2 fold-change of 1. As an exploratory analysis of dynamics, max-normalized trajectories of the 1000 most abundant clonotypes were examined with PCA combined with hierarchical clustering. Each responding clone was given a CD4 or CD8 phenotype based on the CD4+ and CD8+ repertoires, which had been sequenced separately. In TCRdb, the public reads were trimmed at Q25 with fastp and aligned with MiXCR, with productive beta chains retained. Entries that share a CDR3 protein sequence are merged under the most common genes and DNA. What appears here as the V and J calls and clone size reflects TCRdb's work, not the paper's. The sample table records around 440,000 distinct CDR3 sequences; 18% of these occur just once. About 12% of the sample comes from the top ten.

The chain is assembled from TRBV4-2 and TRBJ2-1; the D gene is possibly TRBD2, with 7 bases matching. The sequence derives from an adult woman who had mild COVID-19 (a few samples of this study predate the infection). The sample titles of this study are shuffled in the database, so cell type and time point are left out; the donor was told from shared clones. The sample taken for sequencing was PBMCs or a T cell subset sorted from them (not recorded which). The encoded CDR3 is CASSQEGAGALDEQFF. The DNA reads as follows: TGTGCCAGCAGCCAAGAGGGCGCGGGGGCTCTCGATGAGCAGTTCTTC.